What follows are 17 T cell receptor beta chains derived from one specimen sequenced in a study of blood T cell repertoires in COVID-19. This table comes from immunoSEQ multiplex PCR, and its TCRdb copy is limited to in-frame clones, with some not included. The sample lists 400,000 to 500,000 clones; over 75% were seen once. The sample consisted of PBMCs or T cells enriched from blood (not recorded which). The receptors were gathered from a woman aged 18 to 35 who had been exposed to COVID-19.

The chain carries TRBV27 and TRBJ1-6, with 7 bases lining up with TRBD1. V shed 5 bases, J shed 9 bases, and the junction held 7 bases outside the gene matches. Per germline, CDR1 MNHEY and CDR2 SMNVEV (reference sequence). The CDR3 is 14 residues long. The CDR3: CASSPGQAASPLHF. CDR3 nucleotide sequence: TGTGCCAGCAGTCCTGGACAGGCGGCTTCACCCCTCCACTTT.

This rearrangement joins TRBV5-1 to TRBJ2-7, with TRBD1 as a possible D gene (5 bases). From germline, CDR1 is SGHRS and CDR2 YFSETQ. The CDR3 is 12 residues long. The V end lost 9 bases, the J end lost 2 bases, and 12 bases lay between the germline ends. The CDR3 nucleotides read TGCGCCACCCCAGACAGTCCCTACGAGCAGTACTTC. Protein: CATPDSPYEQYF.

This chain links TRBV3-1 (or the pseudogene TRBV3-2) with TRBJ1-2, with 8 bases identical to TRBD1. CDR1 and CDR2 (germline): LGHDT, YNNKEL (reference sequence). The CDR3 is made up of 16 amino acids. With V trimmed by 1 base and J by 4 bases, 8 bases remained unmatched. CDR3 amino acids: CASSQGRTGSGYGYTF. The CDR3 coding sequence is TGTGCCAGCAGCCAAGGAAGGACAGGGTCGGGCTATGGCTACACCTTC.

Concerning this clone itself: The same CDR3 also results from other DNA sequences found in this sample. This chain links TRBV12-3 or TRBV12-4 with TRBJ2-3, with a possible D match to TRBD2 (6 bases). The CDR3 covers 13 residues. With 5 bases removed from V and 3 bases from J, the gap between germline ends came to 9 bases. CDR3 loop: CASSPGTTDTQYF. DNA of the CDR3: TGTGCCAGCAGTCCGGGGACTACAGATACGCAGTATTTT.

J is TRBJ2-7 and V is TRBV4-1; perhaps TRBD2 as D (5 bases). The V gene's germline CDR1 is MGHRA and CDR2 YSYEKL. V gave up 0 bases and J gave up 0 bases, with 9 bases separating them. CDR3 length equals 15 residues. The chain's CDR3 is CASSQERVLSYEQYF. The DNA of the CDR3 is TGCGCCAGCAGCCAAGAGAGGGTCCTCTCCTACGAGCAGTACTTC.

This clone has only one observation. V is TRBV7-2 and J is TRBJ2-2, with a tentative D call TRBD2 (6 bases). The CDR3 length is 16 residues. The germline V and J ends were trimmed by 2 bases and 4 bases, with 14 bases remaining between them. Germline assignment: CDR1 SGHTA and CDR2 FQGNSA. The DNA for the CDR3 is TGTGCCAGCAGCTTATACGTTGGGGGGACCACCGGGGAGCTGTTTTTT. It is translated as CASSLYVGGTTGELFF.

The genes are TRBV18 and TRBJ1-3; a weak D match, TRBD1 (5 bases). Germline V gene lookup returns CDR1 KGHSH and CDR2 LQKENI. V was trimmed by 2 bases and J by 0 bases, leaving 17 bases between them. This CDR3 comprises 18 residues. CDR3 sequence (DNA): TGTGCCAGCTCACCAATAGGGTCGACAGACCACTCTGGAAACACCATATATTTT. Protein: CASSPIGSTDHSGNTIYF.

The chain joins TRBV5-4 to TRBJ2-7, with 9 bases matching TRBD1. CDR3 length: 15 residues. Trimming took 1 base from V and 6 from J; bases not matched to a gene: 8. Germline loops: CDR1 SGHNT, CDR2 YYREEE (reference sequence). The CDR3 DNA reads TGTGCCAGCAGCTTGACGGGACAGGGAACGAGCGAGCAGTACTTC. It yields the protein CASSLTGQGTSEQYF.

The V and J genes are TRBV7-2 and TRBJ1-6, with D possibly being TRBD1 (6 bases). The CDR3 covers 15 residues. Trimming removed 2 bases at V and 6 bases at J, with 11 bases between. CDR1 is SGHTA and CDR2 is FQGNSA in the germline V gene. In DNA form, the CDR3 reads TGTGCCAGCAGCTTATCCGACAGGACTAATTCACCCCTCCACTTT. It is translated as CASSLSDRTNSPLHF.

Here the CDR3 reads CASAWQSNEKLFF. CDR3 DNA sequence: TGTGCCAGCGCTTGGCAGTCTAATGAAAAACTGTTTTTT. The V and J genes are TRBV14 and TRBJ1-4, with D hard to call. The V gene's germline CDR1 is SGHDN and CDR2 FVKESK. Trimming pared 8 bases from V and 3 bases from J, leaving 10 bases between. This CDR3 has 13 residues.

CDR3 bases: TGCGCCAGCAGTGGGGGCGGGAGTTTGCACTACGAGCAGTACTTC. This sequence encodes CASSGGGSLHYEQYF. This chain uses TRBV10-2 with TRBJ2-7; 7 bases are shared with TRBD2. The ends lost 4 bases at V and 3 bases at J; junction bases unmatched: 9. The CDR3 sequence is 15 residues long. From germline, CDR1 is WSHSY and CDR2 SAAADI.

The J gene is TRBJ1-2, the V gene TRBV24-1; D gene uncertain. The CDR3 loop spans 12 amino acids. Germline V lookup: CDR1 KGHDR, CDR2 SFDVKD. Trimming cost V 3 bases and J 4 bases, with 5 bases left between them. The CDR3 here is CATSDPGYGYTF. The CDR3 coding sequence is TGTGCCACCAGTGATCCGGGCTATGGCTACACCTTC.

The chain has TRBV7-9 and TRBJ2-7; TRBD2 aligns across 9 bases. The length of the CDR3 is 14 residues. With V trimmed by 3 bases and J by 3 bases, 3 bases remained unmatched. Germline values: CDR1 SEHNR, CDR2 FQNEAQ (reference sequence). In DNA form, the CDR3 reads TGTGCCAGCAGCTTGACTAGCGGTTTCTACGAGCAGTACTTC. Translated: CASSLTSGFYEQYF.

The chain has TRBV18 and TRBJ1-4; D not resolved. From germline, CDR1 is KGHSH and CDR2 LQKENI. The CDR3 length is 15 residues. V gave up 3 bases and J gave up 3 bases, with 11 bases separating them. As DNA, the CDR3 is TGTGCCAGCTCACCTTCGCTCTCGGCTAATGAAAAACTGTTTTTT. It specifies CASSPSLSANEKLFF.

This clone has more than one count but fewer than ten. This chain uses TRBV7-2 with TRBJ2-2; D is ambiguous. The CDR3 length is 14 residues. V gave up 1 base and J gave up 6 bases, with 9 bases separating them. Germline CDR1 reads SGHTA; CDR2 reads FQGNSA. CDR3 coding DNA: TGTGCCAGCAGCTTAGTTCCCCGGTCCGGGGAGCTGTTTTTT. Translated, it gives CASSLVPRSGELFF.

J is TRBJ2-1 and V is TRBV24-1; 9 bases are a match to TRBD2. The J segment lost 2 bases and the V segment lost 0 bases, leaving 4 bases of the junction unmatched. CDR1 is KGHDR, CDR2 SFDVKD, per germline. The CDR3 runs to 17 residues. Written as DNA, the CDR3 is TGTGCCACCAGTGATTTGTCTAGCGGGACCACCTACAATGAGCAGTTCTTC. This sequence encodes CATSDLSSGTTYNEQFF.

The V gene is TRBV9, the J gene TRBJ1-6, with D unresolved. The ends were cut back, 4 bases at V and 7 bases at J, with 12 bases in the middle. CDR3 size: 14 residues. The germline CDR1 and CDR2 sequences are SGDLS and YYNGEE. CDR3 nucleotide sequence: TGTGCCAGCAGCTCTCGGGTCTCGAATTCACCCCTCCACTTT. Protein product: CASSSRVSNSPLHF.